This is a list of T cell receptor beta chains from one sample in a study of blood T cell repertoires in COVID-19. Repertoires were generated with immunoSEQ multiplex PCR, while TCRdb's copy carries only in-frame clones and drops some. The sample has around 84,000 clones; around 83% are singletons. The sample consisted of peripheral blood. These TCRs come from a man older than 75 with active or convalescent COVID-19. CDR3s include the opening cysteine and the closing phenylalanine or tryptophan. A D gene is named only where the DNA matches it firmly. Some rows have no size entry. The others give once, few or many, or a class for an expanded clone.

>NA|TRBJ2-5|TRBD2|TRBV19
CASSPRTSGGLQETQYF
TGTGCCAGTAGTCCCCGGACTAGCGGGGGCCTCCAAGAGACCCAGTACTTC
>NA|TRBJ2-5|TRBD1|TRBV19
CASSVRDRQETQYF
TGTGCCAGTAGTGTAAGGGACAGGCAAGAGACCCAGTACTTC
>NA|TRBJ2-1|TRBD2|TRBV19
CASSTASGFYNEQFF
TGTGCCAGTAGTACGGCTAGCGGGTTCTACAATGAGCAGTTCTTC
>NA|TRBJ1-3|NA|TRBV6-5
CASTRVSGNTIYF
TGTGCCAGCACCAGGGTATCCGGAAACACCATATATTTT
>few|TRBJ1-2|TRBD1|TRBV6-2/TRBV6-3
CASSWDRGYGYTF
TGTGCCAGCAGTTGGGACAGGGGATATGGCTACACCTTC
>NA|TRBJ1-2|TRBD1|TRBV5-8
CASSRRGQNYGYTF
TGTGCCAGCAGCCGGAGGGGACAGAACTATGGCTACACCTTC
>NA|TRBJ1-2|NA|TRBV5-1
CASSLIGGNTYGYTF
TGCGCCAGCAGCTTGATTGGGGGGAATACCTATGGCTACACCTTC
>NA|TRBJ1-6|NA|TRBV30
CAWSSGKVVDSPLHF
TGTGCCTGGAGTTCCGGGAAGGTCGTGGATTCACCCCTCCACTTT
>NA|TRBJ2-3|NA|TRBV5-1
CASSLTNIGADTQYF
TGCGCCAGCAGCTTGACTAATATAGGGGCAGATACGCAGTATTTT
>NA|TRBJ2-1|NA|TRBV5-1
CASSSGTWQDEQFF
TGCGCCAGCAGCTCAGGGACTTGGCAGGATGAGCAGTTCTTC
>NA|TRBJ1-3|NA|TRBV2
CASSDPRSGNTIYF
TGTGCCAGCAGTGATCCCCGCTCTGGAAACACCATATATTTT
>NA|TRBJ2-1|TRBD1|TRBV9
CASSAGTGGINEQFF
TGTGCCAGCAGCGCCGGGACAGGGGGAATCAATGAGCAGTTCTTC
>NA|TRBJ1-2|TRBD1|TRBV7-3
CASSASGQDGYTF
TGTGCCAGCAGCGCTAGTGGACAGGACGGCTACACCTTC
>NA|TRBJ1-1|TRBD1|TRBV6-5
CASSTTGVTEAFF
TGTGCCAGCAGTACCACAGGGGTTACTGAAGCTTTCTTT
>NA|TRBJ1-2|NA|TRBV18
CASSPRELQGPDGYTF
TGTGCCAGCTCACCACGGGAATTACAGGGCCCGGATGGCTACACCTTC
>few|TRBJ1-4|TRBD1|TRBV30
CAWSTGTGYEKLFF
TGTGCCTGGAGCACCGGGACAGGGTATGAAAAACTGTTTTTT
>NA|TRBJ2-1|TRBD1|TRBV10-3
CAIRDRGQGNYEQFF
TGTGCCATCAGGGACAGGGGACAGGGTAACTATGAGCAGTTCTTC
>NA|TRBJ2-3|TRBD2|TRBV7-6
CASSLGSGGAFFTDTQYF
TGTGCCAGCAGCTTAGGTAGCGGGGGGGCTTTTTTCACAGATACGCAGTATTTT
>NA|TRBJ2-5|NA|TRBV27
CASSPRYSGGVETQYF
TGTGCCAGCAGCCCCAGATATAGCGGCGGAGTGGAGACCCAGTACTTC
>NA|TRBJ2-1|TRBD1|TRBV7-9
CASSARQGTGYNEQFF
TGTGCCAGCAGCGCCAGACAGGGGACAGGGTACAATGAGCAGTTCTTC
>NA|TRBJ1-6|NA|TRBV2
CASRNRWTAYNSPLHF
TGTGCCAGCCGCAACCGGTGGACAGCCTATAATTCACCCCTCCACTTT
>NA|TRBJ2-5|NA|TRBV6-5
CASSPVQETQYF
TGTGCCAGCAGTCCAGTCCAAGAGACCCAGTACTTC
>NA|TRBJ2-3|TRBD1|TRBV24-1
CATSDNKGTGVSLAATDTQYF
TGTGCCACCAGTGATAACAAAGGGACAGGGGTCTCCCTAGCGGCCACAGATACGCAGTATTTT
>once|TRBJ1-5|NA|TRBV28
CASSSRTVSNQPQHF
TGTGCCAGCAGTTCGCGGACAGTAAGCAATCAGCCCCAGCATTTT
>NA|TRBJ1-5|NA|TRBV4-1
CASSQQQGGNQPQHF
TGCGCCAGCAGCCAACAACAGGGAGGCAATCAGCCCCAGCATTTT
>NA|TRBJ2-1|TRBD1|TRBV23-1
CASSQPRDRGLDEQFF
TGCGCCAGCAGTCAACCCCGGGACAGGGGGCTAGATGAGCAGTTCTTC
>NA|TRBJ1-4|TRBD1|TRBV4-3
CASSPDRAWEKLFF
TGCGCCAGCAGCCCCGACAGGGCTTGGGAAAAACTGTTTTTT
>NA|TRBJ2-3|TRBD2|TRBV2
CASSETGGITDTQYF
TGTGCCAGCAGTGAAACGGGGGGAATCACAGATACGCAGTATTTT
>NA|TRBJ2-5|TRBD2|TRBV2
CASSGGTSLFQETQYF
TGTGCCAGCAGTGGGGGGACTAGCCTATTTCAAGAGACCCAGTACTTC
>NA|TRBJ1-4|NA|TRBV7-9
CASSDPRGTEEKLFF
TGTGCCAGCAGCGACCCCAGGGGAACCGAGGAAAAACTGTTTTTT
>NA|TRBJ1-2|TRBD1|TRBV23-1
CASSGGQDGYTF
TGCGCCAGCTCAGGGGGCCAGGATGGCTACACCTTC
>NA|TRBJ2-3|TRBD2|TRBV3-1/TRBV3-2
CASSQASGGSTDTQYF
TGTGCCAGCAGCCAAGCTAGCGGGGGGTCCACAGATACGCAGTATTTT
>NA|TRBJ2-1|TRBD2|TRBV10-1
CASSPTPGTSGSSYNEQFF
TGCGCCAGCAGTCCGACTCCCGGGACTAGCGGGAGCTCCTACAATGAGCAGTTCTTC
>NA|TRBJ1-6|NA|TRBV10-3
CAISEGGAIYNSPLHF
TGTGCCATCAGTGAGGGGGGGGCAATCTATAATTCACCCCTCCACTTT
>NA|TRBJ2-3|TRBD2|TRBV10-1
CASSGLAGLLSADTQYF
TGCGCCAGCAGTGGCCTAGCGGGGCTATTAAGCGCAGATACGCAGTATTTT
>few|TRBJ1-1|NA|TRBV5-1
CASSPNSLAEAFF
TGCGCCAGCAGCCCTAATAGTCTCGCTGAAGCTTTCTTT
>few|TRBJ1-4|TRBD1|TRBV29-1
CSATGTGGEKLFF
TGCAGCGCCACCGGGACAGGTGGAGAAAAACTGTTTTTT
>NA|TRBJ2-3|NA|TRBV21-1
CASSKSGVVDTQYF
TGTGCCAGCAGCAAAAGCGGGGTGGTGGATACGCAGTATTTT
>NA|TRBJ2-1|TRBD2|TRBV7-3
CASSLRTSGDNEQFF
TGTGCCAGCAGCTTACGGACTAGCGGGGACAATGAGCAGTTCTTC
>few|TRBJ2-1|TRBD1|TRBV9
CASSARLGTGNNEQFF
TGTGCCAGCAGCGCCAGACTAGGGACAGGGAACAATGAGCAGTTCTTC
>NA|TRBJ2-7|TRBD1|TRBV7-9
CASSAGTGVLGEQYF
TGTGCCAGCAGCGCCGGGACAGGGGTTCTGGGCGAGCAGTACTTC
>few|TRBJ2-1|NA|TRBV12-5
CASGFAGQFNEQFF
TGTGCTAGTGGTTTCGCGGGACAGTTCAATGAGCAGTTCTTC